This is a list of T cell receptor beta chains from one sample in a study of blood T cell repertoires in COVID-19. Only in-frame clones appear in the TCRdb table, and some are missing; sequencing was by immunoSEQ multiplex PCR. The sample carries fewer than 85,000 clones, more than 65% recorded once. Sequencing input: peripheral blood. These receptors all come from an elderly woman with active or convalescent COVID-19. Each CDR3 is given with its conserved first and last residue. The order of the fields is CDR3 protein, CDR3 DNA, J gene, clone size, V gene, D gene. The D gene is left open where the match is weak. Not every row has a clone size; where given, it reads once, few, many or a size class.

CASSPLVAPPNYGYTF	TGTGCCAGCTCACCCCTCGTGGCCCCACCTAACTATGGCTACACCTTC	TRBJ1-2	once	TRBV18	NA
CSGAAWDRGTYEQYF	TGCAGCGGCGCCGCTTGGGACAGGGGCACCTACGAGCAGTACTTC	TRBJ2-7	NA	TRBV29-1	TRBD1
CASSLETANYGYTF	TGTGCCAGCAGCTTGGAAACAGCTAACTATGGCTACACCTTC	TRBJ1-2	few	TRBV5-4	NA
CATKRGPGSAEAFF	TGTGCCACCAAAAGGGGGCCTGGGTCCGCTGAAGCTTTCTTT	TRBJ1-1	NA	TRBV19	TRBD1
CASSYSRGHGEQYF	TGTGCCAGCAGTTACAGCAGGGGCCATGGGGAGCAGTACTTC	TRBJ2-7	NA	TRBV6-2/TRBV6-3	NA
CASSLVGLAREELFF	TGTGCCAGCAGCTTAGTGGGACTCGCCCGCGAGGAGCTGTTTTTT	TRBJ2-2	few	TRBV7-2	NA
CASSVDGGTGNTIYF	TGTGCCAGCAGCGTTGATGGAGGAACTGGAAACACCATATATTTT	TRBJ1-3	NA	TRBV9	NA
CAWKPGDRGTEAFF	TGTGCCTGGAAGCCGGGGGATCGAGGGACTGAAGCTTTCTTT	TRBJ1-1	NA	TRBV30	NA
CAWSPLTEAFF	TGTGCCTGGAGTCCCCTGACTGAAGCTTTCTTT	TRBJ1-1	NA	TRBV30	NA
CASSLGGRNEQFF	TGTGCCAGCAGTTTAGGGGGGAGGAATGAGCAGTTCTTC	TRBJ2-1	NA	TRBV28	NA
CASSNSAAGELFF	TGTGCCAGCAGCAATTCCGCAGCCGGGGAGCTGTTTTTT	TRBJ2-2	NA	TRBV7-3	NA
CASSRTGGLVTEAFF	TGTGCCAGCAGTAGGACAGGGGGACTGGTCACTGAAGCTTTCTTT	TRBJ1-1	NA	TRBV6-5	TRBD1
CASSLVGQGADTQYF	TGTGCCAGCAGCTTAGTCGGGCAAGGGGCAGATACGCAGTATTTT	TRBJ2-3	NA	TRBV7-2	NA
CASSPSPGRGAVETQYF	TGCGCCAGCAGCCCCTCACCTGGGAGGGGCGCGGTAGAGACCCAGTACTTC	TRBJ2-5	NA	TRBV4-1	TRBD2
CASSLELGAHNSPLHF	TGTGCCAGCAGCTTGGAGTTGGGGGCGCATAATTCACCCCTCCACTTT	TRBJ1-6	NA	TRBV5-4	NA
CASSLRGLAGATGELFF	TGTGCCAGCAGTTTACGGGGCCTGGCGGGGGCCACCGGGGAGCTGTTTTTT	TRBJ2-2	NA	TRBV27	NA
CASSLEEDAEVNTF	TGTGCCAGCAGTTTAGAGGAGGACGCGGAAGTTAACACCTTC	TRBJ1-2	NA	TRBV28	NA
CASSPEDRNYPNYGYTF	TGCGCCAGCAGCCCGGAGGACAGGAACTACCCTAACTATGGCTACACCTTC	TRBJ1-2	NA	TRBV5-1	TRBD1
CASNRGWEETQYF	TGTGCCAGCAACCGGGGGTGGGAAGAGACCCAGTACTTC	TRBJ2-5	NA	TRBV11-2	NA
CASSVDGREDTEAFF	TGTGCCAGCAGCGTAGACGGACGGGAGGACACTGAAGCTTTCTTT	TRBJ1-1	NA	TRBV9	NA
CASSQDLESSTDTQYF	TGCGCCAGCAGCCAAGATCTGGAGTCTAGCACAGATACGCAGTATTTT	TRBJ2-3	NA	TRBV4-3	NA
CASSPTGQGIYEKLFF	TGTGCCAGCAGCCCAACGGGACAGGGTATCTATGAAAAACTGTTTTTT	TRBJ1-4	NA	TRBV5-6	TRBD1
CASSLVTGRETDTQYF	TGTGCCAGCAGCTTAGTTACAGGGCGAGAGACAGATACGCAGTATTTT	TRBJ2-3	few	TRBV7-8	NA
CASSLSRANEQFF	TGTGCCAGCTCACTATCCAGGGCTAATGAGCAGTTCTTC	TRBJ2-1	NA	TRBV18	NA
CASSDDSRSLNTEAFF	TGTGCCAGCAGTGATGACAGCCGATCCTTGAACACTGAAGCTTTCTTT	TRBJ1-1	NA	TRBV2	NA
CASSQGPPGAYEQYF	TGTGCCAGCAGCCAGGGCCCTCCTGGGGCCTACGAGCAGTACTTC	TRBJ2-7	NA	TRBV5-6	NA
CASSPRGFDTQYF	TGTGCCAGCAGCCCTAGGGGGTTTGATACGCAGTATTTT	TRBJ2-3	many	TRBV5-6	NA
CASSLRSSVIYNEQFF	TGTGCCAGCAGCTTAAGGAGTTCAGTAATCTACAATGAGCAGTTCTTC	TRBJ2-1	few	TRBV7-8	NA
CASSIGARFSGNTIYF	TGTGCCAGTAGTATAGGAGCGCGATTTTCTGGAAACACCATATATTTT	TRBJ1-3	few	TRBV19	NA
CASSQRGGGPQETQYF	TGCGCCAGCAGCCAGCGGGGCGGGGGACCACAAGAGACCCAGTACTTC	TRBJ2-5	NA	TRBV4-3	TRBD2
CASKGAQGWDGYTF	TGTGCCAGCAAAGGCGCACAGGGGTGGGATGGCTACACCTTC	TRBJ1-2	NA	TRBV21-1	NA
CASKENRGPGELFF	TGTGCCAGCAAAGAGAACAGGGGGCCCGGGGAGCTGTTTTTT	TRBJ2-2	NA	TRBV2	TRBD1
CASSYNREQFF	TGTGCCAGCAGTTACAATCGAGAGCAGTTCTTC	TRBJ2-1	NA	TRBV5-8	NA
CASSLSNSEQYF	TGTGCCAGCAGTTTAAGCAACAGCGAGCAGTACTTC	TRBJ2-7	few	TRBV12-3/TRBV12-4	NA
CASSQEGTVQETQYF	TGTGCCAGCAGCCAAGAAGGGACAGTCCAAGAGACCCAGTACTTC	TRBJ2-5	once	TRBV16	TRBD1
CASSDPGTLSTDTQYF	TGTGCCAGCAGTGACCCCGGGACACTTAGCACAGATACGCAGTATTTT	TRBJ2-3	NA	TRBV6-1	NA
CASSLGRTNNEQYF	TGTGCCAGCAGCTTAGGGCGGACAAACAACGAGCAGTACTTC	TRBJ2-7	NA	TRBV7-2	NA
CASSLVGQGYGYTF	TGTGCCAGCAGCTTAGTGGGGCAGGGCTATGGCTACACCTTC	TRBJ1-2	NA	TRBV7-2	NA
CATSDSRTGPNEKLFF	TGTGCCACCAGTGACTCCAGGACTGGGCCTAATGAAAAACTGTTTTTT	TRBJ1-4	NA	TRBV24-1	NA
CASSLGHVPQETQYF	TGTGCCAGCTCCCTTGGCCACGTACCCCAAGAGACCCAGTACTTC	TRBJ2-5	once	TRBV18	NA
CASSPTEANYGYTF	TGTGCCAGCAGCCCGACAGAAGCTAACTATGGCTACACCTTC	TRBJ1-2	NA	TRBV3-1/TRBV3-2	NA
CASSLAGQNYGYTF	TGTGCCAGCAGCTTAGCAGGACAGAACTATGGCTACACCTTC	TRBJ1-2	NA	TRBV7-2	NA
CASSLRDRVYEQYF	TGTGCCAGCAGTTTAAGGGACAGGGTCTACGAGCAGTACTTC	TRBJ2-7	NA	TRBV28	TRBD1
CASRAPGEGGYEQYF	TGTGCCAGCAGAGCACCGGGGGAGGGCGGTTACGAGCAGTACTTC	TRBJ2-7	NA	TRBV11-2	TRBD2
CASAHSGQGYYGYTF	TGTGCCAGCGCGCACTCGGGACAGGGGTACTATGGCTACACCTTC	TRBJ1-2	NA	TRBV27	TRBD1
CAWSVPGYEQYF	TGTGCCTGGAGTGTACCCGGTTACGAGCAGTACTTC	TRBJ2-7	NA	TRBV30	NA
CASSSLAGGDQETQYF	TGTGCCAGCAGCTCCCTAGCGGGGGGAGACCAAGAGACCCAGTACTTC	TRBJ2-5	few	TRBV11-2	TRBD2
CASSFDGNSPLHF	TGTGCCAGCAGTTTCGACGGGAATTCACCCCTCCACTTT	TRBJ1-6	NA	TRBV12-3/TRBV12-4	NA
CASSLASRGETQYF	TGTGCCAGCAGCTTAGCGTCCAGGGGTGAGACCCAGTACTTC	TRBJ2-5	NA	TRBV7-9	NA
CASSILAQGAPVYGYTF	TGTGCCAGTAGTATTCTGGCACAGGGGGCGCCGGTCTATGGCTACACCTTC	TRBJ1-2	few	TRBV19	TRBD1
CASRVASTGELFF	TGTGCCAGCAGGGTAGCGAGCACCGGGGAGCTGTTTTTT	TRBJ2-2	NA	TRBV2	NA
CASSLDGGSNQPQHF	TGTGCCAGCAGCCTAGACGGGGGAAGCAATCAGCCCCAGCATTTT	TRBJ1-5	NA	TRBV7-9	NA
CASSSGTSREDTQYF	TGTGCCAGCAGCTCCGGGACTAGCAGGGAAGATACGCAGTATTTT	TRBJ2-3	NA	TRBV7-2	TRBD2
CASSDGVNQETQYF	TGTGCCAGCAGCGACGGGGTTAACCAAGAGACCCAGTACTTC	TRBJ2-5	NA	TRBV7-2	NA
CASTPEGRSTDTQYF	TGCGCCAGCACCCCGGAGGGCCGGAGCACAGATACGCAGTATTTT	TRBJ2-3	NA	TRBV5-1	NA
CASSQEVRGASDTQYF	TGCGCCAGCAGCCAAGAAGTTCGGGGGGCCTCAGATACGCAGTATTTT	TRBJ2-3	NA	TRBV4-1	NA
CASSKGQYQETQYF	TGCGCCAGCAGCAAGGGACAGTACCAAGAGACCCAGTACTTC	TRBJ2-5	NA	TRBV5-1	TRBD1
CASSSLAAGRVVEETQYF	TGTGCCAGCAGCTCACTGGCGGCGGGGAGGGTGGTCGAAGAGACCCAGTACTTC	TRBJ2-5	NA	TRBV13	TRBD2